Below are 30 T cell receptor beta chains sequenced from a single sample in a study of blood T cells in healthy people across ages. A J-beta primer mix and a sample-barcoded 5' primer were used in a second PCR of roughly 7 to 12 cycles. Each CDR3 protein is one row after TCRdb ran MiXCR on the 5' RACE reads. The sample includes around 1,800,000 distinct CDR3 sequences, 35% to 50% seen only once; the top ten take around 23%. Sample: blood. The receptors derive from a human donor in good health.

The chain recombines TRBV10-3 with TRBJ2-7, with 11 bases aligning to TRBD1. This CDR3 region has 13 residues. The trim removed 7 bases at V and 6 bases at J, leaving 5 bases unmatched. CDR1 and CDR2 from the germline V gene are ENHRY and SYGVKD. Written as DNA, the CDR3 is TGTGCCATCAAAGGACAGGGGGCGTCCGAGCAGTACGTC. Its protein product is CAIKGQGASEQYV.

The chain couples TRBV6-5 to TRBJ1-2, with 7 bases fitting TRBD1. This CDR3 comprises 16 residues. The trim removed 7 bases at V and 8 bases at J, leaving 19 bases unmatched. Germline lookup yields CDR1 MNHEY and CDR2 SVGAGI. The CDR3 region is CASTGGGRGTSEGYTF. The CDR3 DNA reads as TGTGCCAGCACCGGGGGTGGCAGGGGGACTTCGGAAGGCTACACCTTC.

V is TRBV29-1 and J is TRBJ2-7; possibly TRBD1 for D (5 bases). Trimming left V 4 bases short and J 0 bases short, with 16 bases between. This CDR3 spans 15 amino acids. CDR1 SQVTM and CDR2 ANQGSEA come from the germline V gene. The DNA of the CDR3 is TGCAGCGTTGTTAGATCGACAGAGATCTCCTACGAGCAGTACTTC. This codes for CSVVRSTEISYEQYF.

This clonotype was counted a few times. The CDR3 DNA sequence: TGTGCCAGCAGTGTTAAAGGGTCCGGGAGGAAGACCCAGTACTTC. It translates to CASSVKGSGRKTQYF. This sequence joins TRBV25-1 and TRBJ2-5; 7 bases fit TRBD2. CDR1 is MGHDK and CDR2 is SYGVNS in the germline V gene. Trimming at V came to 4 bases and at J to 6 bases, leaving 11 bases not matched to a gene. The CDR3 runs 15 residues.

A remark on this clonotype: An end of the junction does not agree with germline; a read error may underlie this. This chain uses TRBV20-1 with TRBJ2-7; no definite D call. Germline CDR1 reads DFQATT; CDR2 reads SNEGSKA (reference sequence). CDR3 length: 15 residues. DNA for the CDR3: TGCAGTGCTAGGTCACCCTACAGAGATTCCTACGGGCAGTACTTC. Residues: CSARSPYRDSYGQYF.

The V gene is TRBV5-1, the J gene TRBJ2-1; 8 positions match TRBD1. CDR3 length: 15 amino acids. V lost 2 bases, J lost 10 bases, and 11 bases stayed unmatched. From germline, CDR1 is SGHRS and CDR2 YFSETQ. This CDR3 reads CASSLGTGLVLEQFF. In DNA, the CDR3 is TGCGCCAGCAGCTTAGGGACAGGTCTGGTTTTAGAGCAGTTCTTC.

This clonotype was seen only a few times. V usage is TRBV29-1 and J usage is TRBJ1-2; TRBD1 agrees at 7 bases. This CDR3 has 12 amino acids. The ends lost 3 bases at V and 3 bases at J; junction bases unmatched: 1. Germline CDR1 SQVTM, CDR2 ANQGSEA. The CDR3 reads CSVDGQDYGYTF. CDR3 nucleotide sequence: TGCAGCGTTGACGGACAGGACTATGGCTACACCTTC.

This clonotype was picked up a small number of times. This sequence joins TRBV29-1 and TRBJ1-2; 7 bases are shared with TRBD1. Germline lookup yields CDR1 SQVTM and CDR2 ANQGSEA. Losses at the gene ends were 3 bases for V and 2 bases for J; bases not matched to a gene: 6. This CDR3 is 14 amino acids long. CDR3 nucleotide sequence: TGCAGCGTTGATAGTGGCAGGGGGAACTATGGCTACACCTTC. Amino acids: CSVDSGRGNYGYTF.

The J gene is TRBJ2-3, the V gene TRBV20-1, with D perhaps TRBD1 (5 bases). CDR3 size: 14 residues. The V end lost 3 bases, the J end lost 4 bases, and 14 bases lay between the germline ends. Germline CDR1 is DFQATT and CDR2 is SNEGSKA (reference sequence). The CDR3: CSASRSGKSDTQYF. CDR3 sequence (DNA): TGCAGTGCTAGTCGGTCAGGGAAGTCAGATACGCAGTATTTT.

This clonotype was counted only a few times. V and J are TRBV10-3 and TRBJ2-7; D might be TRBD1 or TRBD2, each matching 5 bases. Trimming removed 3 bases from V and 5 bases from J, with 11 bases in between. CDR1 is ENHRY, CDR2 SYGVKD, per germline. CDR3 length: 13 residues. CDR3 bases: TGTGCCATCAGTGACAGGGAGCCGGACGAGCAGTACTTC. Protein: CAISDREPDEQYF.

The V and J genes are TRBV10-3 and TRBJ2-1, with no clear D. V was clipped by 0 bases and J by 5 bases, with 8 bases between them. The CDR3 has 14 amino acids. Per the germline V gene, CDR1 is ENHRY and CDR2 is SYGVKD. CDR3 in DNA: TGTGCCATCAGTGAGTCGTCGCAGGACAATGAGCAGTTCTTC. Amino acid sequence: CAISESSQDNEQFF.

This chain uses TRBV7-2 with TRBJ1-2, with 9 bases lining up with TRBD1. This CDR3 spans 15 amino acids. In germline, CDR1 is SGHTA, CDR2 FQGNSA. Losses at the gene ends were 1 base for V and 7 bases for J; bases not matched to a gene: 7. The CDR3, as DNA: TGTGCCAGCAGCTTAGAGGGACAGGGAGGCTCTGGCTACACCTTC. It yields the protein CASSLEGQGGSGYTF.

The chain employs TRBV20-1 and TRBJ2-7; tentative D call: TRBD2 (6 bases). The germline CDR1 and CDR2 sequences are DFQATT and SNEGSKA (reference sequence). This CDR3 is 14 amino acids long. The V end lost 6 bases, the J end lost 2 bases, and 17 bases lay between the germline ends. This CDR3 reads CSANWIAETYEQYF. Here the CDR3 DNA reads TGCAGTGCCAACTGGATAGCGGAAACCTACGAGCAGTACTTC.

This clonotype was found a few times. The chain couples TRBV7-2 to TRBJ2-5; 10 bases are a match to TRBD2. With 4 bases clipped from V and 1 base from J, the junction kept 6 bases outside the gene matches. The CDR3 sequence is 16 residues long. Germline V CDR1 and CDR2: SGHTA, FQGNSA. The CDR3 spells CASSSTASGGQETQYF. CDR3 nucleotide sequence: TGTGCCAGCAGCTCAACGGCTAGCGGGGGCCAAGAGACCCAGTACTTC.

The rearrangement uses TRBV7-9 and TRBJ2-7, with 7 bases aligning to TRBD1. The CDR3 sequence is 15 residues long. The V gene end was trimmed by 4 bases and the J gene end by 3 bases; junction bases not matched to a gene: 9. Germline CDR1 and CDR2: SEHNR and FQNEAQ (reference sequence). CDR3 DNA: TGTGCCAGCAGCTCTGGACCGGGACAGCGCTACGAGCAGTACTTC. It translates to CASSSGPGQRYEQYF.

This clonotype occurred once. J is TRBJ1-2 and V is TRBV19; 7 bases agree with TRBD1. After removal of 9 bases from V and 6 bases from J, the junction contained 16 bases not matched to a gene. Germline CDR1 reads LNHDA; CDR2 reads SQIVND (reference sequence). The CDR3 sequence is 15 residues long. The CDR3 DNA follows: TGTGCCAGCTCAAGCCCTGACAGGGTCCCAGATGGCTACACCTTC. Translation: CASSSPDRVPDGYTF.

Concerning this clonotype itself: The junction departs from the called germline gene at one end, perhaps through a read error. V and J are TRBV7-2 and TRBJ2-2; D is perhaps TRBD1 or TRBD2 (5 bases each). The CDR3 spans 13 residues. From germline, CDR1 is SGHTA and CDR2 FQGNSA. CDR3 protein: CASGASFTGERFF. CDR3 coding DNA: TGTGCCAGCGGGGCTAGCTTCACCGGGGAGCGGTTTTTT.

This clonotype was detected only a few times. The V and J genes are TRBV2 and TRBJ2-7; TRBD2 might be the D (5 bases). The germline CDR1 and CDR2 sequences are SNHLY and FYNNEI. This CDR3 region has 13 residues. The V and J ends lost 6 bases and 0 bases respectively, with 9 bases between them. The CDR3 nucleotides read TGTGCCAGCAGCCGACTATTCTCCTACGAGCAGTACTTC. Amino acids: CASSRLFSYEQYF.

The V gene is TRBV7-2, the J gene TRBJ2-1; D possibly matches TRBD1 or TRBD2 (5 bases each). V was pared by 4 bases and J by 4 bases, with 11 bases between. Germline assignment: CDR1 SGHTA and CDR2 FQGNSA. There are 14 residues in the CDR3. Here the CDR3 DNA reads TGTGCCAGCAGCTCCTTGGGGGAGTACAATGAGCAGTTCTTC. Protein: CASSSLGEYNEQFF.

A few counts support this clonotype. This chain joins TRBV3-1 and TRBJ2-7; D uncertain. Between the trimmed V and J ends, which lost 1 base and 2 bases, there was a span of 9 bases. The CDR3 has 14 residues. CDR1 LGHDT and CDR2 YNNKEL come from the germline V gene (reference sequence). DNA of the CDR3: TGTGCCAGCAGCCAAGTGGGTTGGACCTACGAGCAGTACTTC. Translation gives CASSQVGWTYEQYF.

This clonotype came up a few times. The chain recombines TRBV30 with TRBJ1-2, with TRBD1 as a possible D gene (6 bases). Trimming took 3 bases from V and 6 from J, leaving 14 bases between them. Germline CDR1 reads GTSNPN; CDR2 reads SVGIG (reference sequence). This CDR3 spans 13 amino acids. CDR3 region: CAWSIPRGNGYTF. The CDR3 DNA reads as TGTGCCTGGAGCATTCCTAGGGGGAATGGCTACACCTTC. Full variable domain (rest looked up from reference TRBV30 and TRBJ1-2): SQTIHQWPATLVQPVGSPLSLECTVEGTSNPNLYWYRQAAGRGLQLLFYSVGIGQISSEVPQNLSASRPQDRQFILSSKKLLLSDSGFYLCAWSIPRGNGYTFGSGTRLTVV.

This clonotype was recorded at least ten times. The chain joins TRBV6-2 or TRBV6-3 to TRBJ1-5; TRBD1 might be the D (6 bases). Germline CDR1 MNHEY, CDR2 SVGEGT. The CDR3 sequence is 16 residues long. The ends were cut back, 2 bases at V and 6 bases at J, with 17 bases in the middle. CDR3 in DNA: TGTGCCAGCAGTTACGGTCGGGGGGGCGAAAGTCAGCCCCAGCATTTT. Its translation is CASSYGRGGESQPQHF.

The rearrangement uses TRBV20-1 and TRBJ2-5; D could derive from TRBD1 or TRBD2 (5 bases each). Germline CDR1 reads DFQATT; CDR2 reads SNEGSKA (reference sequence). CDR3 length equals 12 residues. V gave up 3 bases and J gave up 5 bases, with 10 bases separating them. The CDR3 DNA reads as TGCAGTGCTAGTGGGACGGGGGAGACCCAGTACTTC. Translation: CSASGTGETQYF.

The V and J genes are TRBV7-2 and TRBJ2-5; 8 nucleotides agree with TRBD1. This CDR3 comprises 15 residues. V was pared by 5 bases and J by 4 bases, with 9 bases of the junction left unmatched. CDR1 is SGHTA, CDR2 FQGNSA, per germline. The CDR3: CASSPRQGRRETQYF. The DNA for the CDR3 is TGTGCCAGCAGCCCCAGACAGGGGAGGAGAGAGACCCAGTACTTC.

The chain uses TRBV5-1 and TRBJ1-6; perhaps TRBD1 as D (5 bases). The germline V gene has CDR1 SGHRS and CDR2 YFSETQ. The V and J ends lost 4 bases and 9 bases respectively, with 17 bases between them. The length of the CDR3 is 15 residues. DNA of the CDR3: TGCGCCAGCAGCCCCCAAGGGGCGAGGGGTTCACCCCTCCACTTT. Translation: CASSPQGARGSPLHF.

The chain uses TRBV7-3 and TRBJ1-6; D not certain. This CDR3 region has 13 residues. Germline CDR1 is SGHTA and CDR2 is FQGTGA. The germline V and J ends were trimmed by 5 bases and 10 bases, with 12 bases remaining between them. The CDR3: CASSISPSSPLHF. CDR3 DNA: TGTGCCAGCAGCATTTCCCCTTCATCACCCCTCCACTTT.

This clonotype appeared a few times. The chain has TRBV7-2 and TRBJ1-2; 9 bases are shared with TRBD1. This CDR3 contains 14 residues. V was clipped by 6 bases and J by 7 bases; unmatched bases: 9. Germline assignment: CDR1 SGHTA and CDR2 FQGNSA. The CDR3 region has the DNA TGTGCCAGCAGTATGTTGGGACAGGGTGGTGGCTACACCTTC. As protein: CASSMLGQGGGYTF.

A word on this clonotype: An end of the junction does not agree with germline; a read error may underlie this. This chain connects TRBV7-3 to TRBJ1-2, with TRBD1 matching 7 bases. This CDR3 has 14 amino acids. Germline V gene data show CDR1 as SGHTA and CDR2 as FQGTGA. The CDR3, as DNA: TGTGTCAGCAGCTGGGACAGTGGGGACCATGGCTACACCTTC. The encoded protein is CVSSWDSGDHGYTF.

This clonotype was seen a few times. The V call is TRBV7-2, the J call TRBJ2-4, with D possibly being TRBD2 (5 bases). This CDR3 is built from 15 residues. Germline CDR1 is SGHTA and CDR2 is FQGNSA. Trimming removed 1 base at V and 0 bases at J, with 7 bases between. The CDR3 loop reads CTSSLGGSAKNIQYF. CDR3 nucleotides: TGTACCAGCAGCTTAGGCGGGTCAGCCAAAAACATTCAGTACTTC.

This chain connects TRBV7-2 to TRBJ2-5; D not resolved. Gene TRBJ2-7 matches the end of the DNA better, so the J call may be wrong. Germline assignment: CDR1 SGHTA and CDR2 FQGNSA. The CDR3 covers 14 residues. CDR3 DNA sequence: TGTGCCAGCAGCTTGGTCCATGGGGCCTACGAGCAGTACTTC. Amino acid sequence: CASSLVHGAYEQYF.